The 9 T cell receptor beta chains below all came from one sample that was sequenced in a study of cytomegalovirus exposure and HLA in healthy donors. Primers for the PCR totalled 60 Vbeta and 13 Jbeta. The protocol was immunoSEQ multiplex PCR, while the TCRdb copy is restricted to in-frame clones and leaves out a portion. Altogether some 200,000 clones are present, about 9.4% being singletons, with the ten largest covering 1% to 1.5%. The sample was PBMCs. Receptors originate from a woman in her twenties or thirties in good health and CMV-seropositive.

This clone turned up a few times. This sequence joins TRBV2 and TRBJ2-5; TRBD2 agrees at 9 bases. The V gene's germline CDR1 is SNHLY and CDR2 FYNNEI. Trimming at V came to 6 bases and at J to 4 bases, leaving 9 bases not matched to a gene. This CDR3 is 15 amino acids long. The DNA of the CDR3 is TGTGCCAGCAGCCTATCCGAACTAGCGGGAGAGACCCAGTACTTC. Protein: CASSLSELAGETQYF. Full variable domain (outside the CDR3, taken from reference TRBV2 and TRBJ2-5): EPEVTQTPSHQVTQMGQEVILRCVPISNHLYFYWYRQILGQKVEFLVSFYNNEISEKSEIFDDQFSVERPDGSNFTLKIRSTKLEDSAMYFCASSLSELAGETQYFGPGTRLLVL.

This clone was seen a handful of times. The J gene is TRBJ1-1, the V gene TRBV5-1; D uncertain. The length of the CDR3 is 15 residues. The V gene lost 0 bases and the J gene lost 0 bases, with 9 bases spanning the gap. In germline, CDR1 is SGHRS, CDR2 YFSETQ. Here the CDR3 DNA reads TGCGCCAGCAGCTTGGTGGGCACAATGAACACTGAAGCTTTCTTT. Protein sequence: CASSLVGTMNTEAFF.

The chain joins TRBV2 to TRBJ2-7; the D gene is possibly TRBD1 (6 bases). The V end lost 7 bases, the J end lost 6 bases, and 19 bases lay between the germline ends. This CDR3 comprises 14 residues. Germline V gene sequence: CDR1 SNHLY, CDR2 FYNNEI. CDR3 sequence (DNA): TGTGCCAGCACCCGGACAGTCTCCACTCGCGAGCAGTACTTC. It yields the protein CASTRTVSTREQYF.

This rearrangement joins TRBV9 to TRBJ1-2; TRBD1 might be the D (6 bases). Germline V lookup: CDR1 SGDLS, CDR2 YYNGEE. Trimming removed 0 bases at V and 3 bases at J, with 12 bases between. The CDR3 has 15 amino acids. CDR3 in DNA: TGTGCCAGCAGCGTAGGAGGGGACATGTACTATGGCTACACCTTC. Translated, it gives CASSVGGDMYYGYTF.

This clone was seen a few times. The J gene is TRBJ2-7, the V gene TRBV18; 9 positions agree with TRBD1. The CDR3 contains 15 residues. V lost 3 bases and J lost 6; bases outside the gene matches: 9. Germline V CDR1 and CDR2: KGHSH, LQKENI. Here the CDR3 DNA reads TGTGCCAGCTCACCTCCGGGACAGGGTTTACTCGAGCAGTACTTC. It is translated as CASSPPGQGLLEQYF.

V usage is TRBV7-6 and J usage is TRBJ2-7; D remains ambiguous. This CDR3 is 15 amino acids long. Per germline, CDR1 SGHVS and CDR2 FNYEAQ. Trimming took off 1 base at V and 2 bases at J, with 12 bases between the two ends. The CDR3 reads CASSLVGQLAYEQYF. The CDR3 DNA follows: TGTGCCAGCAGCTTAGTCGGTCAGCTAGCCTACGAGCAGTACTTC.

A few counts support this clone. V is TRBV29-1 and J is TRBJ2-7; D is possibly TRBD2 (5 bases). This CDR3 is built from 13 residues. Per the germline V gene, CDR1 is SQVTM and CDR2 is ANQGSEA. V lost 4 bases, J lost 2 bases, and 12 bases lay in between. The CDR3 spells CSVAEGSTYEQYF. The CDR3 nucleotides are TGCAGCGTTGCCGAGGGATCGACCTACGAGCAGTACTTC.

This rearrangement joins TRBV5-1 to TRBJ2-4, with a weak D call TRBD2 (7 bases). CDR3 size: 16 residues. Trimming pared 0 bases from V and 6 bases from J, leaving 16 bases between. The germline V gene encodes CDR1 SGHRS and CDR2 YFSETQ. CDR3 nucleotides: TGCGCCAGCAGCTTGGTAGGCGGGGGCTCGGGAAACATTCAGTACTTC. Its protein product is CASSLVGGGSGNIQYF.

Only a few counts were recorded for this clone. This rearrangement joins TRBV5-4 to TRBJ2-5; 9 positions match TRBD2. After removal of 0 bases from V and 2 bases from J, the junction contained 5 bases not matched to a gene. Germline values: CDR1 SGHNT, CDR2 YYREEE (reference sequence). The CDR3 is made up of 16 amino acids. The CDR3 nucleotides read TGTGCCAGCAGCTTGGGGGTAGCGGGAGCGCAAGAGACCCAGTACTTC. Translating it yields CASSLGVAGAQETQYF.